These 3 T cell receptor beta chains originate from one sample sequenced in a study of blood T cell repertoires in COVID-19. Some clones are missing from TCRdb's copy, which holds only in-frame ones; the method was immunoSEQ multiplex PCR. The data show tens of thousands of clones, roughly 80% seen once. The sequenced material came from PBMCs or T cells enriched from blood (not recorded which). The receptors were sampled from a woman between 40 and 55 years old with acute COVID-19.

This clone was observed a handful of times. The chain joins TRBV7-2 to TRBJ1-1; D possibly corresponds to TRBD1 (5 bases). Germline V CDR1 and CDR2: SGHTA, FQGNSA. This CDR3 comprises 14 residues. V lost 1 base and J 4 bases, leaving 10 bases between the germline ends. This CDR3 is CASSLEAGGTEAFF. The CDR3, as DNA: TGTGCCAGCAGCTTAGAGGCCGGGGGCACTGAAGCTTTCTTT.

This clone came up a few times. This chain links TRBV5-4 with TRBJ2-5, with 10 bases matching TRBD2. V trimming: 5 bases; J trimming: 0 bases; junction bases outside the gene matches: 4. This CDR3 has 15 amino acids. The germline V gene encodes CDR1 SGHNT and CDR2 YYREEE (reference sequence). The CDR3 DNA reads TGTGCCAGCAGTCCGGGACTAGCGAACCAAGAGACCCAGTACTTC. It translates to CASSPGLANQETQYF. The entire variable domain, with the rest obtained from reference TRBV5-4 and TRBJ2-5, is as follows: ETGVTQSPTHLIKTRGQQVTLRCSSQSGHNTVSWYQQALGQGPQFIFQYYREEENGRGNFPPRFSGLQFPNYSSELNVNALELDDSALYLCASSPGLANQETQYFGPGTRLLVL.

The V and J genes are TRBV7-2 and TRBJ1-1; D is uncertain. From germline, CDR1 is SGHTA and CDR2 FQGNSA. V was cut by 5 bases and J by 0 bases, with 13 bases left in between. The CDR3 contains 15 residues. The CDR3 DNA reads as TGTGCCAGCAGCATACCACAGTGGATGAACACTGAAGCTTTCTTT. The encoded protein is CASSIPQWMNTEAFF.